This T cell receptor beta chain was observed in a study of shared clonotypes between healthy human individuals (dated by TCRdb to the early 2020s). At the level of the whole study: The cohort included three men and a couple of women between 18 and 49 years of age. Per donor, leukapheresis produced somewhere between about 0.94 and 9 billion PBMCs. For each donor, three plates each were used for CD4 naive and CD4 memory, two plates were used for CD8 naive, and one plate was used for CD8 memory. To estimate repertoire size and how much clonotypes are shared between individuals, the study performed deep sequencing of blood TCR repertoires from about five healthy adults. To increase sequencing depth and limit assay-specific biases, different laboratories used diverse techniques to prepare libraries and sequence TCR repertoires. Overall study results and their limits: Because the study included only a small number of donors, the genetic and exposure-history diversity represented was limited. Incomplete sequencing was indicated by rarefaction of sorted-subset datasets, despite the large sequencing depth. Compared with non-shared clonotypes, the clonotypes found in all four sorted-subset donors had higher generation probabilities. Only blood was sampled, and tissue TCR repertoires likely differ from those in blood. Pairwise subsampling led to the expectation that sequencing depth would affect the degree of clonotype sharing among donors. Estimated clonotype richness was generally larger for naive than for memory subsets. Across four donors, about 4.5% of naive CD4, approximately 3.6% of naive CD8, 2% to 2.5% of memory CD4, and approximately 0.42% of memory CD8 clonotypes were shared.

The count of this clone is one. The antigen it recognizes is unknown. No base quality information exists; no much larger clone differs at one position. TCR CDR3 regions were amplified from genomic DNA by multiplex PCR using the deep immunoSEQ assay. Genomic DNA extracted from each cell subset was distributed evenly over all wells of several immunoSEQ 96-well plates, and each plate served as one replicate. For sorted subsets, roughly 0.2 ug genomic DNA, equal to 30,000 to 35,000 T cell genomes, was loaded into each replicate PCR. The purified libraries were quantified using a Qubit 3.0 fluorometer, sized with a Bioanalyzer 2100, and then quantified again using the KAPA Library Quantification kit. A separate single-read 150-cycle Illumina NextSeq 550 flow cell was used to sequence each immunoSEQ 96-well plate. The authors processed their data as follows. Because only junctional sequences without quality scores were contained in the immunoSEQ output, filtering matching that applied to full-length reads could not be performed. Sequences were annotated with PyIR, a Python wrapper for IgBLAST v1.9, using IMGT germline references to assign V/J genes and CDR3. Reads were removed for weak V/J assignments (E-value above 1e-6), missing CDR3, stop codons, out-of-frame junctions, or ambiguous translated residues. V3J clonotypes were defined as sequences sharing an identical inferred V gene, J gene, and CDR3 amino acid sequence. The percentage overlap between two repertoires was calculated by dividing the number of shared unique clonotypes by the size of the smaller repertoire. Three approaches were used to assess repertoire richness: RTK rarefaction, the Chao1 estimator, and Recon v2.1 estimates of unobserved clonotypes. For all TCRbeta clonotypes obtained by the gDNA method from a handful of donors, generation probabilities were computed with OLGA. In TCRdb, the immuneACCESS table is reduced to in-frame sequences with V and J assigned. These tables do not hold every clone; where another copy was compared, an unresolved V gene accounts for under half, and the others remain unexplained. The V and J calls and clone size were taken over from that table, and D and trimming were inferred from the DNA. The sample data list about 2,500,000 clones, and around nine tenths of these were observed just once. Around 0.15% of the sample belongs to the ten largest clones.

Donors were healthy HIV-negative adults with no recently reported acute infections or vaccinations. All donors were Caucasian adults living in Nashville, Tennessee, USA. Magnetic negative selection was used to enrich CD4+ T cells, after which naive cells were positively selected on CD45RA and the negative fraction became the memory subset. Blood was collected by leukapheresis, and PBMCs were isolated by Ficoll-Histopaque density gradient centrifugation and then cryopreserved in liquid nitrogen vapor phase. Purity and quantity of every magnetically sorted T cell population were checked by analytical flow cytometry. From each sorted fraction, genomic DNA was isolated and quantified by UV absorbance on a Nanodrop 2000c. What was sequenced was naive CD4+ T cells sorted from blood. The cell subset or site label on this specimen signifies: CD45RA+ positively selected. The receptor was isolated from a man aged 18 to 29 in good health.

In nucleotide form, the sequence is TGTGCCAGTAGTATGAGAGCCGACAGTACTCCAAGCTATGGCTACACCTTC. This is translated as CASSMRADSTPSYGYTF. The V gene is TRBV19 and the J gene is TRBJ1-2; matching of 5 bases hints at TRBD1 as the D gene. The germline V gene encodes CDR1 LNHDA and CDR2 SQIVND (reference sequence). V is shortened by 3 bases, J by 4 bases, and the region joining them spans 21 bases. Measured from the cysteine to the phenylalanine, the CDR3 is 17 residues long. This entry keeps only the CDR3 DNA: 51 bases, framed from base 1.